The 29 T cell receptor beta chains below were found in one sample sequenced in a study of blood T cell repertoires in COVID-19. Assay used: immunoSEQ multiplex PCR; TCRdb lists only in-frame clones, some missing. In the table there are around 460,000 clones, 80% to 90% of which are singletons. The sequenced sample was peripheral blood. These receptors all stem from a man aged 18 to 29 with COVID-19, enrolled during active disease.

This clone was counted a single time. The CDR3 DNA sequence: TGCGCCAGCAGCTTGGCACCGGGGGAGCAGTACTTC. This encodes CASSLAPGEQYF. The genes are TRBV5-1 and TRBJ2-7, with a weak D call TRBD2 (5 bases). Germline V gives CDR1 SGHRS, CDR2 YFSETQ. CDR3 size: 12 residues. Trimming pared 0 bases from V and 7 bases from J, leaving 8 bases between.

This rearrangement joins TRBV9 to TRBJ2-3; tentatively, D is TRBD2 (6 bases). Per the germline V gene, CDR1 is SGDLS and CDR2 is YYNGEE. The CDR3 sequence is 15 residues long. Trimming removed 6 bases from V and 0 bases from J, with 14 bases in between. DNA of the CDR3: TGTGCCAGCACTCTAGCGACTACTAGCACAGATACGCAGTATTTT. Amino acids: CASTLATTSTDTQYF.

V gene TRBV3-1 (or the pseudogene TRBV3-2) combines with J gene TRBJ1-2; 10 bases are a match to TRBD1. Germline V gives CDR1 LGHDT, CDR2 YNNKEL (reference sequence). This CDR3 region has 13 residues. V was clipped by 6 bases and J by 7 bases; unmatched bases: 5. The CDR3 region has the DNA TGTGCCAGCAGTAAGACAGGGGGCGGTGGCTACACCTTC. Protein: CASSKTGGGGYTF.

The rearrangement uses TRBV30 and TRBJ2-7; D may be TRBD2 (6 bases). This CDR3 has 14 residues. Trimming cost V 0 bases and J 3 bases, with 12 bases left between them. CDR1 is GTSNPN, CDR2 SVGIG, per germline (reference sequence). The CDR3 here is CAWSVVAENYEQYF. In nucleotides, the CDR3 is TGTGCCTGGAGTGTGGTAGCGGAGAACTACGAGCAGTACTTC.

The chain couples TRBV10-1 to TRBJ2-5, with a tentative D call TRBD1 (6 bases). Trimming took off 0 bases at V and 3 bases at J, with 8 bases between the two ends. CDR1 is WNHNN and CDR2 is SYGVQD in the germline V gene (reference sequence). The CDR3 has 14 amino acids. The CDR3 protein is CASSESAGEETQYF. CDR3 coding DNA: TGCGCCAGCAGTGAGTCAGCAGGGGAAGAGACCCAGTACTTC.

As for this clone: One end of the junction is discordant with germline, which a read error may explain. Other DNA sequences from this sample encode an identical CDR3 as well. The chain has TRBV6-5 and TRBJ2-2, with TRBD2 matching 11 bases. This CDR3 comprises 16 residues. In germline, CDR1 is MNHEY, CDR2 SVGAGI. CDR3 coding DNA: TGTGCCAGCAGTTCACTAGCGGGGGTGAACACCGGGGAGCTATTTTTT. It encodes CASSSLAGVNTGELFF.

V and J are TRBV10-1 and TRBJ2-1; 9 bases map to TRBD2. This CDR3 has 15 residues. Germline V gene data show CDR1 as WNHNN and CDR2 as SYGVQD (reference sequence). J was trimmed by 3 bases and V by 5 bases; bases with no gene match: 5. This CDR3 is CASSTGTSNYNEQFF. The DNA for the CDR3 is TGCGCCAGCAGTACCGGGACTAGCAACTACAATGAGCAGTTCTTC.

This chain connects TRBV24-1 to TRBJ2-1; TRBD2 is a possible D gene (6 bases). This CDR3 contains 14 residues. V was pared by 5 bases and J by 9 bases, with 16 bases between. CDR1 KGHDR and CDR2 SFDVKD come from the germline V gene. The CDR3 DNA sequence: TGTGCCACCAGTGCGACAGCGGGCAGGGCTGAGCAGTTCTTC. It yields the protein CATSATAGRAEQFF.

The V call is TRBV24-1, the J call TRBJ2-1; 8 bases align to TRBD1. This CDR3 comprises 16 residues. Germline V gene data show CDR1 as KGHDR and CDR2 as SFDVKD. The ends lost 4 bases at V and 10 bases at J; junction bases unmatched: 14. The CDR3 spells CATSDRGRQGSSEQFF. Written as DNA, the CDR3 is TGTGCCACCAGTGACCGAGGTAGACAGGGGTCCTCGGAGCAGTTCTTC.

The V gene is TRBV11-1, the J gene TRBJ2-7; D is possibly TRBD2 (6 bases). Germline CDR1 and CDR2: SGHAT and FQDESV (reference sequence). The CDR3 has 13 residues. V shed 1 base and J shed 6 bases, with 10 bases lying between them. The CDR3 nucleotides are TGTGCCAGCAGCTTAGTGGGAGGTGGCGAGCAGTACTTC. As protein: CASSLVGGGEQYF.

Of note for this clone: The sample carries other DNA sequences with the same CDR3. The chain has TRBV5-1 and TRBJ1-3; the D gene is possibly TRBD1 (6 bases). V lost 3 bases and J lost 0, with 10 bases in between. CDR1 and CDR2 (germline): SGHRS, YFSETQ. The CDR3 runs 15 residues. The CDR3 here is CASSSGQTSGNTIYF. The DNA for the CDR3 is TGCGCCAGCAGCTCAGGACAGACCTCTGGAAACACCATATATTTT.

This chain connects TRBV15 to TRBJ1-4, with D tentatively TRBD1 (5 bases). V shed 0 bases and J shed 8 bases, with 10 bases lying between them. The CDR3 has 14 residues. Per germline, CDR1 LNHNV and CDR2 YYDKDF (reference sequence). This CDR3 is CATSRDQGSEKLFF. Written as DNA, the CDR3 is TGTGCCACCAGCAGAGACCAGGGTTCGGAAAAACTGTTTTTT.

The J gene is TRBJ1-1, the V gene TRBV6-2 or TRBV6-3; D unclear. Trimming left V 6 bases short and J 1 base short, with 9 bases between. CDR3 length: 13 residues. Germline V gives CDR1 MNHEY, CDR2 SVGEGT. The CDR3 is CASSRSPNTEAFF. In DNA form, the CDR3 reads TGTGCCAGCAGCAGGAGCCCGAACACTGAAGCTTTCTTT.

V gene TRBV2 combines with J gene TRBJ1-3, with D hard to call. This CDR3 region has 15 residues. V lost 8 bases to trimming and J lost 0 bases, with 14 bases between them. Germline V CDR1 and CDR2: SNHLY, FYNNEI. The CDR3 sequence: CASAGQSPSGNTIYF. In DNA, the CDR3 is TGTGCCAGCGCGGGCCAGTCACCCTCTGGAAACACCATATATTTT.

The rearrangement joins TRBV7-9 to TRBJ2-1, with 8 bases identical to TRBD1. The V gene end was trimmed by 5 bases and the J gene end by 1 base; junction bases not matched to a gene: 16. CDR3 length: 19 amino acids. The germline CDR1 and CDR2 sequences are SEHNR and FQNEAQ (reference sequence). The CDR3 DNA reads as TGTGCCAGCAGCCCCAACCCTGGACAGGGTCGGGTGTCCTACAATGAGCAGTTCTTC. It translates to CASSPNPGQGRVSYNEQFF. Full variable domain (outside the CDR3, taken from reference TRBV7-9 and TRBJ2-1): DTGVSQNPRHKITKRGQNVTFRCDPISEHNRLYWYRQTLGQGPEFLTYFQNEAQLEKSRLLSDRFSAERPKGSFSTLEIQRTEQGDSAMYLCASSPNPGQGRVSYNEQFFGPGTRLTVL.

The V gene is TRBV21-1, the J gene TRBJ2-4; the table calls TRBD2, which could not be checked here. TRBV21-1 is a listed pseudogene. CDR3 length equals 17 residues. The CDR3, as DNA: TGTGCCAGCAGCAAAGGAGCGTCAGGGAGGTTTGGAAACATTCAGTACTTC. Protein: CASSKGASGRFGNIQYF.

This chain connects TRBV19 to TRBJ2-7, with TRBD2 identical over 11 bases. Germline V lookup: CDR1 LNHDA, CDR2 SQIVND (reference sequence). The CDR3 runs 15 residues. V trimming: 0 bases; J trimming: 7 bases; junction bases outside the gene matches: 5. The CDR3 protein is CASSIDGLAGGEQYF. CDR3 DNA: TGTGCCAGTAGTATAGACGGGCTAGCGGGGGGAGAGCAGTACTTC.

This clone was counted once. Other DNA sequences in this specimen translate into the identical CDR3. The chain employs TRBV27 and TRBJ1-1; unclear D gene. The germline V gene has CDR1 MNHEY and CDR2 SMNVEV (reference sequence). V was shortened by 6 bases and J by 1 base, with 9 bases between the two germline ends. This CDR3 contains 13 residues. This chain's CDR3 is CASSRQENTEAFF. The CDR3 DNA follows: TGTGCCAGCAGCCGTCAGGAGAACACTGAAGCTTTCTTT.

The V and J genes are TRBV11-3 and TRBJ1-2; D is possibly TRBD1 (5 bases). Trimming took off 5 bases at V and 6 bases at J, with 10 bases between the two ends. Germline CDR1 is SGHNT and CDR2 is YENEEA. The CDR3 contains 12 residues. CDR3 bases: TGTGCCAGCAGCATCGGAGGGGATGGCTACACCTTC. Its protein product is CASSIGGDGYTF.

The chain uses TRBV4-1 and TRBJ1-1; tentative D call: TRBD1 (6 bases). This CDR3 contains 17 residues. Germline assignment: CDR1 MGHRA and CDR2 YSYEKL. Trimming removed 4 bases at V and 0 bases at J, with 18 bases between. This chain's CDR3 is CASSPTGQKPMNTEAFF. DNA for the CDR3: TGCGCCAGCAGCCCGACCGGACAGAAACCTATGAACACTGAAGCTTTCTTT.

The rearrangement links TRBV28 to TRBJ2-7; 7 nucleotides agree with TRBD1. The V segment lost 7 bases and the J segment 2 bases; nucleotides outside the gene matches: 8. There are 14 residues in the CDR3. CDR1 MDHEN and CDR2 SYDVKM come from the germline V gene. CDR3 protein: CASTLRDRAYEQYF. CDR3 coding DNA: TGTGCCAGCACCCTCCGGGACAGAGCCTACGAGCAGTACTTC.

The rearrangement uses TRBV27 and TRBJ2-5, with D possibly being TRBD2 (6 bases). The CDR3 runs 14 residues. V was pared by 5 bases and J by 1 base, with 11 bases between. Germline lookup yields CDR1 MNHEY and CDR2 SMNVEV (reference sequence). CDR3 protein: CASSRWEAQETQYF. In DNA, the CDR3 is TGTGCCAGCAGTAGGTGGGAGGCCCAAGAGACCCAGTACTTC.

The chain has TRBV2 and TRBJ1-2; tentatively, D is TRBD1 (5 bases). There are 11 residues in the CDR3. V was cut by 7 bases and J by 6 bases, with 9 bases left in between. CDR1 is SNHLY, CDR2 FYNNEI, per germline. The CDR3 reads CASTYRNGYTF. The CDR3 DNA is TGTGCCAGCACTTACAGGAATGGCTACACCTTC.

The chain is built from TRBV6-1 and TRBJ1-1, with D unresolved. The CDR3 consists of 17 residues. Trimming removed 4 bases at V and 0 bases at J, with 18 bases between. Germline V CDR1 and CDR2: MNHNS, SASEGT. The CDR3 spells CASSVSVGRVMNTEAFF. The CDR3 DNA sequence: TGTGCCAGCAGTGTTTCGGTGGGCAGAGTAATGAACACTGAAGCTTTCTTT.

A word on this clone: The sample contains more than one DNA sequence encoding this CDR3. The chain links TRBV2 to TRBJ1-2, with D tentatively TRBD1 (5 bases). Germline V CDR1 and CDR2: SNHLY, FYNNEI. Trimming took off 1 base at V and 4 bases at J, with 7 bases between the two ends. The CDR3 consists of 13 residues. The CDR3 loop reads CASSEDRSYGYTF. Here the CDR3 DNA reads TGTGCCAGCAGTGAAGACAGGTCCTATGGCTACACCTTC.

The chain uses TRBV9 and TRBJ1-1; perhaps TRBD1 as D (5 bases). CDR3 length: 13 amino acids. V was trimmed by 3 bases and J by 6 bases, leaving 12 bases between them. CDR1 and CDR2 from the germline V gene are SGDLS and YYNGEE. The CDR3 is CASSASGDSEAFF. Written as DNA, the CDR3 is TGTGCCAGCAGCGCGTCGGGGGACTCTGAAGCTTTCTTT.

This chain joins TRBV24-1 and TRBJ2-2; TRBD2 agrees at 7 bases. CDR3 length: 14 amino acids. The germline gives CDR1 KGHDR, CDR2 SFDVKD. V shed 2 bases and J 7 bases; nucleotides not matched to a gene: 3. In nucleotides, the CDR3 is TGTGCCACCAGTGATTCGGGGGGAGTCGGGGAGCTGTTTTTT. Protein product: CATSDSGGVGELFF.

The chain couples TRBV5-1 to TRBJ2-3; 7 nucleotides align to TRBD1. Germline CDR1 reads SGHRS; CDR2 reads YFSETQ. The CDR3 has 15 residues. V was clipped by 5 bases and J by 5 bases; unmatched bases: 11. The CDR3 bases are TGCGCCAGCAGTTCGACGACAGGGATGATAGATACGCAGTATTTT. Its protein is CASSSTTGMIDTQYF.

This clone has just a few counts. The chain carries TRBV7-8 and TRBJ2-7; D ambiguous. V was clipped by 1 base and J by 4 bases, with 8 bases between them. In germline, CDR1 is SGHVS, CDR2 FQNEAQ. The CDR3 runs to 13 residues. The CDR3 DNA follows: TGTGCCAGCAGCTTAGGGCCTGATTACGAGCAGTACTTC. Its translation is CASSLGPDYEQYF.